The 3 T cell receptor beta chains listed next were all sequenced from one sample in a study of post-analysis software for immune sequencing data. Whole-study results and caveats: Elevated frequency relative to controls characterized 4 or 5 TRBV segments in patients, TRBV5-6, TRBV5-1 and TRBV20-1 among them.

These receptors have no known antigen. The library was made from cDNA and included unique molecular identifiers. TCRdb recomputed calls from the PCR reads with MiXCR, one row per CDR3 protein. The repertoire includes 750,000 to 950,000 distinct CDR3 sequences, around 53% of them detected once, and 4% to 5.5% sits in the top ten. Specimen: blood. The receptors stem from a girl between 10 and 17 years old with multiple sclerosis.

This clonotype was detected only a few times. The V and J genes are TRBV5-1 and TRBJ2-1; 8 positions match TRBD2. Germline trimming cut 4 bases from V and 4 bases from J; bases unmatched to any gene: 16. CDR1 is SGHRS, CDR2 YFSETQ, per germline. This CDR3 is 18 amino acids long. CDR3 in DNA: TGCGCCAGCAGCCCGGCCGGGCGGGGGGCCCGGAGTTACAATGAGCAGTTCTTC. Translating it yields CASSPAGRGARSYNEQFF.

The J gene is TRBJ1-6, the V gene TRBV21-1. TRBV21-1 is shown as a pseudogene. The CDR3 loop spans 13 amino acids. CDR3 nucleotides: TGTGCCAGCAGGGTCTCGAGGAGTTCACCCCTCCACTTT. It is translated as CASRVSRSSPLHF.

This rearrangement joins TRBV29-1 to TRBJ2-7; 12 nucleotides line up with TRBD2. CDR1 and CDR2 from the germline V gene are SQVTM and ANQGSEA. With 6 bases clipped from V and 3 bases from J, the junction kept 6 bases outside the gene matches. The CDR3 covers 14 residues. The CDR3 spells CSVRTSGTRYEQYF. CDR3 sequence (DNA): TGCAGCGTGCGGACTAGCGGGACTCGCTACGAGCAGTACTTC.